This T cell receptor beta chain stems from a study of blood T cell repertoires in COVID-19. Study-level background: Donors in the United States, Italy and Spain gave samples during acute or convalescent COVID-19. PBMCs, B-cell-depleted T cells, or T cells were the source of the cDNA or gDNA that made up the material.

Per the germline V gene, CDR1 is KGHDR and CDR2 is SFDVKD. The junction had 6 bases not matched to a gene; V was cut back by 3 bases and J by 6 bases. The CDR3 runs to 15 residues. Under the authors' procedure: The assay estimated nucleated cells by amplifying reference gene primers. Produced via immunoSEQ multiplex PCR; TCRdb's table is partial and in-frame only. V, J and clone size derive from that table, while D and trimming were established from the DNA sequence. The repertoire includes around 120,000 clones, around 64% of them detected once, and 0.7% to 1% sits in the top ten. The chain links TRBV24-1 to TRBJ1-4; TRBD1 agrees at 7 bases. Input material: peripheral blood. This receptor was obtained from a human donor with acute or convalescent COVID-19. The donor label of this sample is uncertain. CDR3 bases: TGTGCCACCAGTGATAGTAGGACAGGACATGAAAAACTGTTTTTT. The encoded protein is CATSDSRTGHEKLFF.